The 26 T cell receptor beta chains below were found in one sample sequenced in a study of regulatory T cells in long-lasting Graves disease. Described time point: newly diagnosed GD, antithyroid drugs for less than 3 months. PBMC-derived RNA was used for the TCR library. Researchers made TCR beta libraries by using iRepertoire HTBI primers and running Arm-PCR on CDR3 regions. TCRdb processed the multiplex PCR reads anew with MiXCR; each CDR3 protein has one entry. The sample holds around 400,000 distinct CDR3 sequences, 15% to 17% seen once. The input for sequencing was peripheral blood mononuclear cells (PBMCs), taken at new diagnosis, from a patient treated with antithyroid drugs. The origin of the receptors is a female donor with Graves disease.

This clonotype has only a few counts. V is TRBV11-2 and J is TRBJ2-1, with TRBD2 matching over 13 bases. Looked up from germline, CDR1 is SGHAT and CDR2 is FQNNGV. The CDR3 totals 18 residues. V gave up 6 bases and J gave up 0 bases; unmatched junction bases: 8. Here the CDR3 DNA reads TGTGCCAGCAGATTGGGGACTAGCGGGACTAGCTCCTACAATGAGCAGTTCTTC. Amino acid sequence: CASRLGTSGTSSYNEQFF.

This clonotype came up many times. The chain employs TRBV2 and TRBJ2-1; D may be TRBD2 (5 bases). The CDR3 runs to 14 residues. V was clipped by 2 bases and J by 8 bases, with 13 bases between them. Germline loops: CDR1 SNHLY, CDR2 FYNNEI. CDR3 protein: CASSESTTVYEQFF. The CDR3 DNA reads TGTGCCAGCAGTGAATCGACTACCGTGTATGAGCAGTTCTTC.

Ten or more counts support this clonotype. This sequence joins TRBV20-1 and TRBJ2-7, with D possibly being TRBD1 (5 bases). The CDR3 has 14 amino acids. V lost 1 base and J lost 1, with 11 bases in between. CDR1 and CDR2 from the germline V gene are DFQATT and SNEGSKA (reference sequence). The CDR3 region is CSARGPSGSYEQYF. In DNA form, the CDR3 reads TGCAGTGCTAGAGGCCCCTCAGGGTCCTACGAGCAGTACTTC.

The chain combines TRBV20-1 with TRBJ2-7; TRBD2 is a possible D gene (6 bases). CDR3 size: 15 residues. V dropped 0 bases and J dropped 6 bases, with 18 bases sitting between them. Germline V lookup: CDR1 DFQATT, CDR2 SNEGSKA (reference sequence). The CDR3 here is CSARDVRTGVGEQYF. As DNA, the CDR3 is TGCAGTGCTAGAGATGTTAGGACGGGGGTAGGCGAGCAGTACTTC.

This clonotype was seen ten or more times. This chain links TRBV20-1 with TRBJ2-7; D remains ambiguous. V lost 3 bases, J lost 4 bases, and 16 bases lay in between. The length of the CDR3 is 14 residues. Looked up from germline, CDR1 is DFQATT and CDR2 is SNEGSKA (reference sequence). The CDR3: CSASSGLSYYEQYF. The CDR3 region has the DNA TGCAGTGCTAGTTCAGGTCTTTCCTATTACGAGCAGTACTTC.

This clonotype was detected ten times or more. The chain links TRBV20-1 to TRBJ2-1; perhaps TRBD2 as D (5 bases). From germline, CDR1 is DFQATT and CDR2 SNEGSKA (reference sequence). With 1 base removed from V and 2 bases from J, the gap between germline ends came to 12 bases. The length of the CDR3 is 15 residues. This chain's CDR3 is CSARALAEAYNEQFF. CDR3 in DNA: TGCAGTGCTAGAGCCCTAGCCGAAGCCTACAATGAGCAGTTCTTC.

This clonotype was observed a handful of times. CDR3 loop: CASSPTTHYSNQPQHF. The CDR3 DNA follows: TGTGCCAGCAGCCCCACCACACATTATAGCAATCAGCCCCAGCATTTT. The chain combines TRBV6-1 with TRBJ1-5; D is unclear. V was pared by 6 bases and J by 0 bases, with 15 bases between. The germline CDR1 and CDR2 sequences are MNHNS and SASEGT. This CDR3 contains 16 residues.

This clonotype turned up a few times. The rearrangement uses TRBV4-1 and TRBJ2-3; 11 bases agree with TRBD2. The J segment lost 0 bases and the V segment lost 4 bases, leaving 3 bases of the junction unmatched. In germline, CDR1 is MGHRA, CDR2 YSYEKL. The CDR3 has 16 amino acids. This CDR3 reads CASSPTSGVSTDTQYF. The CDR3 DNA follows: TGCGCCAGCAGCCCGACTAGCGGGGTTAGCACAGATACGCAGTATTTT.

This clonotype was seen ten or more times. The chain has TRBV6-1 and TRBJ2-4; D possibly corresponds to TRBD1 (6 bases). Germline CDR1 and CDR2: MNHNS and SASEGT. V was pared by 10 bases and J by 0 bases, with 19 bases between. This CDR3 has 16 amino acids. CDR3 loop: CATRDKRFIAKNIQYF. In nucleotides, the CDR3 is TGTGCCACCAGGGACAAAAGATTTATAGCCAAAAACATTCAGTACTTC.

Note on this clonotype: Given a far larger clone just one base away, this is likely a sequencing read error. The CDR3 sequence: CASSSLNGREAFDHGYTF. The CDR3 DNA reads TGTGCCAGCAGTTCACTGAATGGTCGGGAAGCCTTTGACCATGGCTACACCTTC. This rearrangement joins TRBV6-2 or TRBV6-3 to TRBJ1-2, with no clear D. The CDR3 spans 18 residues. Trimming left V 4 bases short and J 6 bases short, with 27 bases between. Germline V gene data show CDR1 as MNHEY and CDR2 as SVGEGT.

Comments on this clonotype: Since a much larger clone is just one base distant, this may be a read error. The chain carries TRBV7-9 and TRBJ2-3; D is perhaps TRBD1 (5 bases). This CDR3 is 16 amino acids long. The V gene lost 5 bases and the J gene lost 0 bases, with 15 bases spanning the gap. Per germline, CDR1 SEHNR and CDR2 FQNEAQ (reference sequence). The CDR3 region is CASSPPQGTSTDTQYF. DNA for the CDR3: TGTGCCAGCAGCCCCCCTCAGGGCACGAGCACAGATACGCAGTATTTT.

This clonotype was seen many times. The chain employs TRBV28 and TRBJ2-7; the D call may be TRBD1 or TRBD2 (5 bases each). With 8 bases removed from V and 3 bases from J, the gap between germline ends came to 14 bases. This CDR3 is 13 amino acids long. Germline V CDR1 and CDR2: MDHEN, SYDVKM. The CDR3, as DNA: TGTGCCAGCTCGGGGACCGTGGGCTACGAGCAGTACTTC. It yields the protein CASSGTVGYEQYF.

The chain couples TRBV12-3 or TRBV12-4 to TRBJ1-2; D may be TRBD1 (6 bases). Trimming removed 4 bases at V and 3 bases at J, with 9 bases between. The CDR3 has 13 residues. CDR3 nucleotide sequence: TGTGCCAGCAGTTACAGGGCGGACTATGGCTACACCTTC. Its translation is CASSYRADYGYTF.

This clonotype has more than one count but fewer than ten. The chain links TRBV3-1 to TRBJ2-5, with D possibly being TRBD1 (6 bases). CDR1 is LGHDT and CDR2 is YNNKEL in the germline V gene (reference sequence). Trimming pared 4 bases from V and 3 bases from J, leaving 9 bases between. The CDR3 contains 13 residues. The CDR3 loop is CASSLQGKETQYF. In nucleotides, the CDR3 is TGTGCCAGCAGCCTACAGGGTAAAGAGACCCAGTACTTC.

V and J are TRBV10-2 and TRBJ1-5; D is unresolved. Germline CDR1 reads WSHSY; CDR2 reads SAAADI. V shed 4 bases and J shed 4 bases, with 23 bases lying between them. This CDR3 contains 18 residues. The CDR3 sequence is CASSVPRADSLWNQPQHF. Here the CDR3 DNA reads TGCGCCAGCAGTGTCCCTAGGGCAGATTCCTTGTGGAATCAGCCCCAGCATTTT.

This clonotype was picked up many times. The J gene is TRBJ2-1, the V gene TRBV5-5; 8 nucleotides align to TRBD2. The CDR3 sequence is 17 residues long. V dropped 0 bases and J dropped 9; count of bases not matched to a gene: 14. Per germline, CDR1 SGHKS and CDR2 YYEKEE (reference sequence). CDR3 in DNA: TGTGCCAGCAGCTTGGTGCTTCTAGCGGGCTTAGACACTGAGCAGTTCTTC. Encoded protein: CASSLVLLAGLDTEQFF. Full variable domain (remainder filled in from reference TRBV5-5 and TRBJ2-1): DAGVTQSPTHLIKTRGQQVTLRCSPISGHKSVSWYQQVLGQGPQFIFQYYEKEERGRGNFPDRFSARQFPNYSSELNVNALLLGDSALYLCASSLVLLAGLDTEQFFGPGTRLTVL.

This clonotype was counted at least ten times. The chain uses TRBV5-1 and TRBJ1-4, with 7 bases identical to TRBD1. CDR3 length: 15 amino acids. The germline CDR1 and CDR2 sequences are SGHRS and YFSETQ. Losses at the gene ends were 0 bases for V and 8 bases for J; bases not matched to a gene: 7. For the CDR3, the DNA is TGCGCCAGCAGCTTGGAGGGGGACAGACTAGAAAAACTGTTTTTT. Protein: CASSLEGDRLEKLFF.

The genes are TRBV6-2 or TRBV6-3 and TRBJ1-1; D is possibly TRBD1 (5 bases). Between the trimmed V and J ends, which lost 7 bases and 5 bases, there was a span of 17 bases. This CDR3 is 14 amino acids long. Germline V lookup: CDR1 MNHEY, CDR2 SVGEGT. The CDR3 bases are TGTGCCAGCACTACACATCAGGGAGGTACTGAAGCTTTCTTT. It yields the protein CASTTHQGGTEAFF.

This clonotype was found many times. The chain has TRBV29-1 and TRBJ2-3, with 9 bases lining up with TRBD1. Trimming at V came to 3 bases and at J to 0 bases, leaving 1 base not matched to a gene. This CDR3 contains 14 residues. Germline V gives CDR1 SQVTM, CDR2 ANQGSEA. The CDR3 DNA reads TGCAGCGTTGACACAGGGGGCAGCACAGATACGCAGTATTTT. Amino acid sequence: CSVDTGGSTDTQYF.

This clonotype was detected many times. V and J are TRBV27 and TRBJ2-1, with TRBD1 identical over 7 bases. The germline V gene encodes CDR1 MNHEY and CDR2 SMNVEV (reference sequence). The CDR3 covers 13 residues. Trimming at V came to 5 bases and at J to 8 bases, leaving 6 bases not matched to a gene. The CDR3 protein is CASSTGDGDEQFF. Written as DNA, the CDR3 is TGTGCCAGCAGTACAGGGGATGGGGATGAGCAGTTCTTC.

V usage is TRBV5-1 and J usage is TRBJ2-2; TRBD2 matches at 12 bases. The CDR3 is 17 residues long. Germline loops: CDR1 SGHRS, CDR2 YFSETQ. The V and J ends lost 5 bases and 6 bases, in that order; junction bases with no gene match: 11. For the CDR3, the DNA is TGCGCCAGCAGGACTAGCGGGAGTTCTTATTACCCCGGGGAGCTGTTTTTT. This gives the protein CASRTSGSSYYPGELFF.

This clonotype was seen only a few times. The chain links TRBV4-1 to TRBJ2-4, with 7 bases identical to TRBD1. The CDR3 has 14 residues. V lost 5 bases to trimming and J lost 6 bases; unmatched junction nucleotides: 7. The germline V gene has CDR1 MGHRA and CDR2 YSYEKL. The CDR3 protein is CASSYRGIGNIQYF. In nucleotides, the CDR3 is TGCGCCAGCAGCTACAGGGGTATCGGAAACATTCAGTACTTC.

This clonotype appeared many times. The rearrangement links TRBV3-1 to TRBJ1-2; tentatively, D is TRBD1 (6 bases). This CDR3 region has 14 residues. Germline V CDR1 and CDR2: LGHDT, YNNKEL (reference sequence). The V gene lost 1 base and the J gene lost 6 bases, with 12 bases spanning the gap. The CDR3 reads CASSQGGQAHGYTF. Written as DNA, the CDR3 is TGTGCCAGCAGCCAAGGGGGACAAGCCCATGGCTACACCTTC.

There are a few counts of this clonotype. V usage is TRBV7-2 and J usage is TRBJ1-3, with D possibly being TRBD1 (5 bases). CDR3 length equals 16 residues. CDR1 is SGHTA, CDR2 FQGNSA, per germline. The germline V and J ends were trimmed by 4 bases and 2 bases, with 15 bases remaining between them. CDR3 protein: CASSSPSMGAGNTIYF. The CDR3 DNA is TGTGCCAGCAGCTCGCCCTCTATGGGGGCTGGAAACACCATATATTTT.

This clonotype was seen at least ten times. This chain joins TRBV30 and TRBJ2-7; D gene ambiguous. In germline, CDR1 is GTSNPN, CDR2 SVGIG (reference sequence). CDR3 length equals 11 residues. V lost 2 bases and J 2 bases, leaving 4 bases between the germline ends. CDR3 nucleotide sequence: TGTGCCTGGAGTATGACCTACGAGCAGTACTTC. This gives the protein CAWSMTYEQYF.

This clonotype showed up just a few times. The chain uses TRBV4-3 and TRBJ1-5; unclear D gene. The CDR3 totals 16 residues. V shed 0 bases and J shed 5 bases, with 14 bases lying between them. CDR1 and CDR2 from the germline V gene are LGHNA and YSLEER. CDR3 sequence reads: CASSQEYSPADQPQHF. In DNA, the CDR3 is TGCGCCAGCAGCCAAGAGTACAGCCCCGCCGATCAGCCCCAGCATTTT.